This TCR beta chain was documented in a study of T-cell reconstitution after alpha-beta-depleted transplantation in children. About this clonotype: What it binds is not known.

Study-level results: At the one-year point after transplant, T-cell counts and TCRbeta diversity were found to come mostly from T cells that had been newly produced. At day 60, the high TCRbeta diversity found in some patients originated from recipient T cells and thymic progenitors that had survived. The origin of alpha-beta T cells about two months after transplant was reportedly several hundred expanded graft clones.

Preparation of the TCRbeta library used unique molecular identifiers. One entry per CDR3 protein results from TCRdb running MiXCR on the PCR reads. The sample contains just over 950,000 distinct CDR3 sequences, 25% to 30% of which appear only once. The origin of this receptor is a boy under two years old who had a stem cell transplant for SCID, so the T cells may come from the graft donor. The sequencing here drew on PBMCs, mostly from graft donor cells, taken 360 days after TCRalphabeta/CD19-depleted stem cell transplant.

For the CDR3, the DNA is TGTGCCAGCAGGTATAGCACAGGTCGCCAGGCGGCAGATACGCAGTATTTT. This gives the protein CASRYSTGRQAADTQYF. The genes are TRBV7-9 and TRBJ2-3; D may be TRBD1 (5 bases). Trimming cost V 6 bases and J 4 bases, with 23 bases left between them. The CDR3 sequence is 17 residues long. Germline CDR1 reads SEHNR; CDR2 reads FQNEAQ (reference sequence).